Listed below are T cell receptor beta chains from one sample, sequenced in a study of T cells in localized non-small cell lung cancer. Data came from immunoSEQ multiplex PCR; TCRdb stores just in-frame clones and leaves some out. The sample consists of under 35,000 clones, around 80% of them appearing once. The sequences come from peripheral blood, collected before any cancer treatment. Receptors were obtained from a male donor aged 60 or over with stage III squamous cell lung carcinoma. CDR3s include the opening cysteine and the closing phenylalanine or tryptophan. The order of the fields is J gene, D gene, clone size, V gene, CDR3 protein, CDR3 DNA. A D gene is named only where the DNA matches it firmly. Clone size is shown for a subset of rows, as once, few, many or a class of expanded clone.

J: TRBJ2-7; D: -; size: -; V: TRBV7-6; CDR3: CASSLDAYRSVSYEQYF; DNA: TGTGCCAGCAGCTTAGACGCCTACAGGTCTGTATCCTACGAGCAGTACTTC
J: TRBJ2-7; D: -; size: -; V: TRBV7-8; CDR3: CASSSQYEQYF; DNA: TGTGCCAGCAGCTCTCAGTACGAGCAGTACTTC
J: TRBJ2-2; D: -; size: -; V: TRBV9; CDR3: CASSGRTNTGELFF; DNA: TGTGCCAGCAGCGGGCGAACCAACACCGGGGAGCTGTTTTTT
J: TRBJ2-2; D: TRBD1; size: -; V: TRBV12-5; CDR3: CASGQGQGETGELFF; DNA: TGTGCTAGTGGTCAGGGACAGGGAGAAACCGGGGAGCTGTTTTTT
J: TRBJ2-1; D: -; size: once; V: TRBV10-3; CDR3: CAISGGGKGNGEQFF; DNA: TGTGCCATCAGTGGGGGCGGTAAAGGAAATGGTGAGCAGTTCTTC
J: TRBJ2-7; D: -; size: once; V: TRBV7-2; CDR3: CASSLAGAYEQYF; DNA: TGTGCCAGCAGCTTAGCAGGAGCCTACGAGCAGTACTTC
J: TRBJ1-4; D: TRBD1; size: -; V: TRBV19; CDR3: CASSFTGAAEKLFF; DNA: TGTGCCAGTTCCTTTACAGGGGCGGCTGAAAAACTGTTTTTT
J: TRBJ2-7; D: -; size: -; V: TRBV5-6; CDR3: CASSLTPPQGEDYEQYF; DNA: TGTGCCAGCAGCTTGACCCCCCCCCAGGGAGAAGACTACGAGCAGTACTTC
J: TRBJ1-4; D: -; size: -; V: TRBV9; CDR3: CASSVALQATNEKLFF; DNA: TGTGCCAGCAGCGTAGCTTTGCAGGCAACTAATGAAAAACTGTTTTTT
J: TRBJ2-7; D: -; size: -; V: TRBV15; CDR3: CATSSRTVAEEQYF; DNA: TGTGCCACCAGTTCCCGGACCGTCGCTGAGGAGCAGTACTTC